The T cell receptor beta chain described here comes from a study of blood T cells in healthy people across ages. Study results and caveats: Observed TCR beta diversity per million T cells went down as age went up. This fall followed a roughly linear course with age.

As for this clonotype: The target antigen is unknown.

The use of a sample-barcoded 5' primer and a J-beta primer mix characterized a second PCR of about 6 to 12 cycles. Each cDNA molecule received a tag from a template-switch adaptor that had 12 random nucleotides. TCRdb re-called the 5' RACE reads with MiXCR, one entry per CDR3 protein. The table records approximately 780,000 distinct CDR3 sequences, about 26% of them present only once. V dropped 2 bases and J dropped 2 bases, with 22 bases sitting between them. The V gene's germline CDR1 is SGHTA and CDR2 FQGTGA. The CDR3 totals 19 residues. These data are also associated with another study on T cells of mothers and their children.

The V call is TRBV7-3, the J call TRBJ2-1, with a weak D call TRBD2 (6 bases). The sequence derives from a boy younger than 18 in good health. Sample: blood. CDR3 in amino acids: CASSLFPQISGDPYNEQFF. The DNA of the CDR3 is TGTGCCAGCAGCTTATTCCCCCAGATTTCGGGGGACCCCTACAATGAGCAGTTCTTC. Full variable domain (outside the CDR3, taken from reference TRBV7-3 and TRBJ2-1): GAGVSQTPSNKVTEKGKYVELRCDPISGHTALYWYRQSLGQGPEFLIYFQGTGAADDSGLPNDRFFAVRPEGSVSTLKIQRTERGDSAVYLCASSLFPQISGDPYNEQFFGPGTRLTVL.